The present entry profiles one T cell receptor (beta chain) with its context. It has no known antigen specificity. Since no conserved phenylalanine or tryptophan closes the CDR3, a read error is the likely cause. The data are from a study of tumor-infiltrating lymphocytes in primary liver carcinoma (dated by TCRdb to about 2017). Background on the whole study: The five patients, three men and two women aged 30 to 69 years, had hepatocellular carcinoma (four) or combined HCC and intrahepatic cholangiocarcinoma (one). Repertoires from technical replicates were highly reproducible, with mean shared-clone rates roughly 0.87 and correlation coefficients above 0.95. The roughly 25 tumor region samples were profiled with Agilent mRNA microarrays so that TCRbeta repertoire diversity could be related to the local molecular phenotype. The five patients had tumors of stage T1-T3 N0M0, with maximum diameters ranging from about 4 to 11 cm. A total of roughly 35 specimens from 5 patients went through TCRbeta repertoire sequencing, namely 25 tumor regions, 5 adjacent noncancerous liver tissues and 5 peripheral blood samples. Roughly 3.5 to 8 million productive TCRbeta reads were obtained per sample, and no significant difference in read depth was found between tissue types. The study combined TCRbeta repertoire sequencing, expression microarrays and whole-exome sequencing across five regions of each liver tumor, with adjacent normal tissue and blood. Overall study outcomes, separate from this receptor: Pairs of tumor regions showed greater repertoire overlap (mean roughly 36%) than tumor-adjacent pairs (roughly 17%) or tumor-blood pairs (around 15%), which is consistent with antigen-driven expansion. Only about 7.5-25% of top clones were found in all five regions of a tumor, suggesting spatial heterogeneity of tumor-infiltrating T cells. A significantly larger repertoire fraction was made up by the top 250 clones in tumors than in blood (p = 0.039). Only the TCR beta chain was sequenced, which likely underestimates true repertoire diversity because unpaired alpha chains were not captured. Because the samples were bulk and unsorted, CD4+ and CD8+ T cell repertoires could not be compared. Only five or six patients were included in the study, and the authors note that the findings should be validated in a larger study.

The germline V gene sets CDR1 to WSHSY and CDR2 to SAAADI. The length of the CDR3 is 12 amino acids, counting both ends. Only CDR3 DNA is held: 36 bases, read in frame from base 1. Without any cell sorting, total RNA and DNA were extracted together from 20-30 mg of bulk tissue using the AllPrep DNA/RNA mini kit. Four to six patients with histopathologically diagnosed primary liver carcinoma underwent surgical resection in China between 2015 and 2016. At the time of sampling, the patients had chronic HBV infection and had not received any treatment. Five spatially separated regions were sampled from each tumor: the superior, inferior, left-lateral and right-lateral poles, plus the tumor centre. More than 90% viable tumor cells were found by histology in every tumor sample. Fresh tumor and adjacent tissue pieces were bisected; one half was stored in RNAlater at -80°C, the other sent for histology. A constant-region primer and ProtoScript II reverse transcriptase were used to reverse-transcribe TCRbeta-specific cDNA from about 500 ng total RNA. TCRbeta libraries were built with three nested multiplex PCR rounds, a slightly modified ARM-PCR procedure. Each of the first two PCR rounds ran for around 11 cycles and used multiplex TRBV1-TRBV30 forward primers together with a Cbeta reverse primer. Sample barcodes and Illumina adapters were attached in a final 25-cycle PCR using Deep VentR polymerase. Before sequencing, amplicons between 200 and 500 bp were purified from gel using a QIAquick gel extraction kit. An Illumina HiSeq 2500 was used to sequence the TCRbeta amplicons, generating 250-bp paired-end reads. Per the authors' processing: To recover full CDR3 sequences, reads were quality-trimmed using Trimmomatic v0.33 and paired reads were then merged using FLASH v1.2.11. V, D and J germline segments were assigned to the rearranged TCRbeta sequences by MiGEC v1.2.1b. Clonotype statistics, along with Shannon-Wiener diversity indices, were calculated using VDJtools v1.0.0. Except for diversity analysis, only the 250 most abundant clonotypes of each sample were used in subsequent analyses to reduce sampling bias. TCRdb reprocessing: public reads trimmed at Q25 with fastp, clones called with MiXCR, in-frame beta chains kept. Here each entry gathers all rows of one CDR3 protein and keeps the most common genes and DNA. The V and J calls and clone size are TCRdb's, not the authors'. For this sample there are approximately 110,000 distinct CDR3 sequences; 50% to 65% appear just once. Roughly 8.8% of the sample belongs to the ten largest clones.

The TCR comes from a woman in her sixties or seventies with primary liver carcinoma and hepatitis B virus infection. The chain is made from TRBV10-2 and TRBJ2-7, with the identity of the D gene unclear. Sequences were obtained from liver tumor tissue from sampling region 1. The cell subset or site label here, explained by the study, means: tumor region T1, superior pole. The nucleotides are TGCGCCAGCAGTGGACCGACATACGATCAGTACTCC. The resulting protein is CASSGPTYDQYS.